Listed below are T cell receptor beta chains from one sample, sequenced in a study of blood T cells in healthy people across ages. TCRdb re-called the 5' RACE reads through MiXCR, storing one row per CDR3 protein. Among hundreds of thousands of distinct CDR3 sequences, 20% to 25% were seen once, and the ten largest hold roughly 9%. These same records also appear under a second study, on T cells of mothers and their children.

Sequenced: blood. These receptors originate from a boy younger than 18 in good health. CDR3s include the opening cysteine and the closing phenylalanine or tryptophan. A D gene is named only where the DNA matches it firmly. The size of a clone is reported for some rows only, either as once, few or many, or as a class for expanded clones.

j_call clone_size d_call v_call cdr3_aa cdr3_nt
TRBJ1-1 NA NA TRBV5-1 CASSSGHSDTEAFF TGCGCCAGCAGCTCTGGACACTCGGACACTGAAGCTTTCTTT
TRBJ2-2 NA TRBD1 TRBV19 CASSKDRGRPGELFF TGTGCCAGTAGTAAGGACAGGGGGCGGCCCGGGGAGCTGTTTTTT
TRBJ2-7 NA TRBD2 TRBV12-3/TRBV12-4 CASSPGLAGFGSYEQYF TGTGCCAGCAGCCCGGGACTAGCGGGATTTGGCTCCTACGAGCAGTACTTC
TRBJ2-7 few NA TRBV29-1 CSVAGNSYEQYF TGCAGCGTAGCCGGGAACTCCTACGAGCAGTACTTC
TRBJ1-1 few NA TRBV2 CASSSQIEAFF TGTGCCAGCAGTTCCCAAATTGAAGCTTTCTTT
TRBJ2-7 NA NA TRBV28 CASSFSDSPYEQYF TGTGCCAGCAGTTTTTCCGATTCCCCCTACGAGCAGTACTTC
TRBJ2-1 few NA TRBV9 CASSAEGVPYNEQFF TGTGCCAGCAGCGCAGAAGGGGTACCCTACAATGAGCAGTTCTTC
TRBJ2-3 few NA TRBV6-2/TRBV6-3 CASSRRLGTDTQYF TGTGCCAGCAGCCGACGACTAGGAACAGATACGCAGTATTTT
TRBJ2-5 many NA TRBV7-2 CASSFSGETQYF TGTGCCAGCAGTTTTTCTGGAGAGACCCAGTACTTC
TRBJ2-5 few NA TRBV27 CASSLSFLREETQYF TGTGCCAGCAGTTTATCATTCTTAAGGGAAGAGACCCAGTACTTC
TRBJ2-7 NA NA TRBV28 CASTQQVGPNSYEQYF TGTGCCAGCACCCAACAAGTAGGACCCAACTCCTACGAGCAGTACTTC
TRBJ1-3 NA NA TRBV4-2 CASSQVTETTGNTIYF TGTGCCAGCAGCCAAGTAACAGAGACTACTGGAAACACCATATATTTT
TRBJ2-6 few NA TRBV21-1 CASTSEWQRDSGANVLTF TGTGCCAGCACCTCCGAGTGGCAGAGAGACTCTGGGGCCAACGTCCTGACTTTC
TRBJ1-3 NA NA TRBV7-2 CASSLPTESSGNTIYF TGTGCCAGCAGCCTACCGACGGAGAGCTCTGGAAACACCATATATTTT
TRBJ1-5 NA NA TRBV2 CASSEAEGDQPQHF TGTGCCAGCAGTGAAGCGGAGGGGGATCAGCCCCAGCATTTT
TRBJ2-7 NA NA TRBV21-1 CASSSHKRWRESAYEQYF TGTGCCAGCAGCTCCCATAAGAGATGGCGGGAGAGTGCCTACGAGCAGTACTTC
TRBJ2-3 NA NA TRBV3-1 CASSSGGGADTQYF TGTGCCAGCAGCTCCGGCGGAGGGGCAGATACGCAGTATTTT
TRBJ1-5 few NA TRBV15 CATSSRIGDQPQHF TGTGCCACCAGCAGTAGGATCGGGGATCAGCCCCAGCATTTT
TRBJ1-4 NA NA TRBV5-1 CASSFTGLNEKLFF TGCGCCAGCAGCTTTACAGGGCTTAATGAAAAACTGTTTTTT
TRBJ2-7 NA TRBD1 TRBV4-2 CASSAGTGSEQYF TGTGCCAGCAGCGCCGGGACAGGGAGCGAGCAGTACTTC
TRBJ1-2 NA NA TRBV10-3 CATSWTDPNYGYTF TGTGCCACTTCCTGGACGGATCCTAACTATGGCTACACCTTC
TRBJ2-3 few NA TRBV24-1 CATSDLPNTQYF TGTGCCACCAGTGATTTGCCTAATACGCAGTATTTT
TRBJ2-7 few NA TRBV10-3 CAISVEGSSYEQYF TGTGCCATCAGCGTCGAAGGGTCCTCCTACGAGCAGTACTTC
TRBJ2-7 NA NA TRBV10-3 CAISDSVSYEQYF TGTGCCATCAGTGATTCAGTCTCCTACGAGCAGTACTTC
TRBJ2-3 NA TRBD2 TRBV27 CASSWSSGRPDTQYF TGTGCCAGCAGTTGGTCTAGCGGGAGACCAGATACGCAGTATTTT
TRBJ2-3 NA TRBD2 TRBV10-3 CAISGFSGKTDTHYF TGTGCCATCAGTGGATTTAGCGGGAAGACAGATACGCACTATTTT
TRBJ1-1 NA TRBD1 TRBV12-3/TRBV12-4 CASTYRGYTEAFF TGTGCCAGCACTTACAGGGGGTACACTGAAGCTTTCTTT
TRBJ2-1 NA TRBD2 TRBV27 CASSLGTSGSKREQFF TGTGCCAGCAGTTTGGGGACTAGCGGGAGTAAGCGTGAGCAGTTCTTC
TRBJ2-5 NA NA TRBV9 CASSPTGQQETQSF TGTGCCAGCAGCCCAACCGGACAGCAAGAGACCCAGTCCTTC
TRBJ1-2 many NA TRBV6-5 CASSYGGEGYTF TGTGCCAGCAGTTACGGGGGGGAGGGGTACACCTTC
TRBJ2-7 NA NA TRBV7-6 CASSPLLTYEQYF TGTGCCAGCAGCCCTCTTCTTACCTACGAGCAGTACTTC
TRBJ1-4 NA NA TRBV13 CASSLEAHEFVKKLFF TGTGCCAGCAGCTTAGAGGCCCACGAGTTTGTGAAAAAACTGTTTTTT
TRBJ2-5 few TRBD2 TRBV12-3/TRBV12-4 CASSSWTSGKETQYF TGTGCCAGCAGTTCGTGGACTAGCGGGAAGGAGACCCAGTACTTC
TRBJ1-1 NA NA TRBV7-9 CASAWGRSNTEAFF TGTGCCAGCGCATGGGGGCGGTCAAACACTGAAGCTTTCTTT
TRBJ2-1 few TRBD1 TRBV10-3 CAINPSPGQGKNEQFF TGTGCCATCAACCCGTCGCCGGGACAGGGGAAAAATGAGCAGTTCTTC
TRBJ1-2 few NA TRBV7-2 CASTTPGLLYGYTF TGTGCCAGCACCACCCCGGGACTACTCTATGGCTACACCTTC
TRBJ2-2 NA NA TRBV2 CASSEDSLNTGELFF TGTGCCAGCAGTGAAGACAGCTTGAACACCGGGGAGCTGTTTTTT
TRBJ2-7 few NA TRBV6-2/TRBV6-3 CASSPRGRGNEQYF TGTGCCAGCAGCCCCCGGGGGAGGGGGAACGAGCAGTACTTC
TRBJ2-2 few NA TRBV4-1 CASSQPPSGTGELFF TGCGCCAGCAGCCAGCCACCTTCAGGTACCGGGGAGCTGTTTTTT
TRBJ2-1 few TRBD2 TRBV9 CASSVAGEGNEQFF TGTGCCAGCAGCGTTGCGGGAGAGGGGAATGAGCAGTTCTTC
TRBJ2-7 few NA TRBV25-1 CAIRGQSGGQYF TGTGCCATACGAGGACAGTCTGGCGGGCAGTACTTC
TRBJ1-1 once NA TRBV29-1 CSVENLMNTEASF TGCAGCGTTGAAAATCTCATGAACACTGAAGCTTCCTTT
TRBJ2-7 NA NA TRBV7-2 CALRDGYEQYF TGTGCCCTACGAGACGGCTACGAGCAGTACTTC
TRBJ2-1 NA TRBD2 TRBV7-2 CASSPGLANFHEQFF TGTGCCAGCAGCCCCGGACTAGCGAACTTCCACGAGCAGTTCTTC
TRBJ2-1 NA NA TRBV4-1 CASSQGRGPLEQFF TGCGCCAGCAGCCAAGGGCGGGGGCCTCTTGAGCAGTTCTTC
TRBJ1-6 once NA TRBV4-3 CASSQDYVRQHSPLHF TGCGCCAGCAGCCAAGATTACGTGCGGCAGCATTCACCCCTCCACTTT
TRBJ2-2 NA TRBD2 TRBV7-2 CASSWNSGANTGELFF TGTGCCAGCAGCTGGAATAGCGGGGCGAACACCGGGGAGCTGTTTTTT
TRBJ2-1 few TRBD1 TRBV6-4 CASSQDRVGYEQFF TGTGCCAGCAGTCAGGACAGGGTTGGGTATGAGCAGTTCTTC
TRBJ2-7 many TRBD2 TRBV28 CASSPRTSGSYEQYF TGTGCCAGCAGTCCACGGACTAGCGGATCCTACGAGCAGTACTTC
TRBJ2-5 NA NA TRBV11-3 CASSFSGTALEETQYF TGTGCCAGCAGCTTTTCCGGGACCGCTTTAGAGGAGACCCAGTACTTC
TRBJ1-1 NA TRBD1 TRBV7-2 CACSLQGGITEAFF TGTGCCTGCAGCTTACAGGGGGGGATCACTGAAGCTTTCTTT
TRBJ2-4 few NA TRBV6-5 CASSETVGGQNIQYF TGTGCCAGCAGTGAGACAGTAGGGGGGCAAAACATTCAGTACTTC
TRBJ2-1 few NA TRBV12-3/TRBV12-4 CASRAPNNEQFF TGTGCCAGCCGGGCTCCAAACAATGAGCAGTTCTTC
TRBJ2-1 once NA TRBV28 CASSLRGHLVHEQFF TGTGCCAGCAGTTTGAGAGGGCACCTGGTGCATGAGCAGTTCTTC
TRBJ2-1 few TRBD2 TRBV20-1 CSARDGGTSGRWGEQFF TGCAGTGCTAGAGATGGGGGGACTAGCGGGAGATGGGGTGAGCAGTTCTTC
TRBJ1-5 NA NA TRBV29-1 CSVEENSNQPQHF TGCAGCGTTGAAGAAAATAGCAATCAGCCCCAGCATTTT
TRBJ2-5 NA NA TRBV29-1 CSAYRSRETQYF TGCAGCGCCTACAGGTCCCGGGAGACCCAGTACTTC
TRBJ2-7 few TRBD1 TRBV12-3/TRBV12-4 CASSPQTGGVYEQYF TGTGCCAGCAGTCCTCAGACAGGGGGCGTTTACGAGCAGTACTTC
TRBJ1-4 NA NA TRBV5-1 CASMETGTNDKLFF TGCGCCAGCATGGAGACCGGAACTAATGATAAACTGTTTTTT
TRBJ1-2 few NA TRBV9 CASSVARTDNYGYTF TGCGCCAGCAGCGTAGCAAGGACAGACAACTATGGCTACACCTTC